This TCR beta chain came from a study of T-cell reconstitution after alpha-beta-depleted transplantation in children. This clonotype was seen a handful of times. The CDR3 runs 14 residues. V gave up 6 bases and J gave up 6 bases, with 14 bases separating them. Germline CDR1 reads SGHAT; CDR2 reads FQNNGV. Using unique molecular identifiers, the investigators prepared the TCRbeta library. Each CDR3 protein is one row after TCRdb ran MiXCR on the PCR reads. The sample consists of around 600,000 distinct CDR3 sequences, roughly a tenth of them appearing once. This sequence originates from a human donor who donated a stem cell graft to a child with acute myeloid leukemia. The specimen comprised PBMCs from the stem cell graft donor, sampled from the stem cell graft. The gene calls are TRBV11-2 and TRBJ2-2; D could derive from TRBD1 or TRBD2 (5 bases each). The CDR3 DNA is TGTGCCAGCAGTCGGGGCCCCTTGGCCGGGGAGCTGTTTTTT. This sequence encodes CASSRGPLAGELFF.